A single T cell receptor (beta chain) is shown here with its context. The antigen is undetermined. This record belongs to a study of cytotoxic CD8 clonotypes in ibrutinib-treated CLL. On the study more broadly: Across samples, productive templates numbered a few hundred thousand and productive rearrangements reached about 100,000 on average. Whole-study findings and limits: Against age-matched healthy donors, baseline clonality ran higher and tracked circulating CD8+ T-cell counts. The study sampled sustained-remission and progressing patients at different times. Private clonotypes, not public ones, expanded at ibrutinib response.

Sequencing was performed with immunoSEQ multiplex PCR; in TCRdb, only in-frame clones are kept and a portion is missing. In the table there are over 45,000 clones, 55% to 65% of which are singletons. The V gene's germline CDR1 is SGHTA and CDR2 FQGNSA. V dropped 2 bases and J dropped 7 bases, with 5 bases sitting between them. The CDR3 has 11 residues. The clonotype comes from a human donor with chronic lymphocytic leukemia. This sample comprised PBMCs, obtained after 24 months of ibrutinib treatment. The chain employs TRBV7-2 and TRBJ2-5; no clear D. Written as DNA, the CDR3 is TGTGCCAGCAGCTTAATGCTGACCCAGTACTTC. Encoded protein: CASSLMLTQYF.